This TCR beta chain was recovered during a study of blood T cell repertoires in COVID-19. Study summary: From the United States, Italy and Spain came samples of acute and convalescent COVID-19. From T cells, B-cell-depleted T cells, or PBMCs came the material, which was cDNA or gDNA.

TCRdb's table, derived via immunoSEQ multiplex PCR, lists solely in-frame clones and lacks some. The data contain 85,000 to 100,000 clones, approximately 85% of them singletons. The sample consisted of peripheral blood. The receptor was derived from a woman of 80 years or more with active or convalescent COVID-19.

The CDR3 DNA follows: TGTGCCAGCAGTCAATCAACTAGCGGGAGGGATCACGAGCAGTACTTC. This encodes CASSQSTSGRDHEQYF. The chain employs TRBV2 and TRBJ2-7, with 13 bases that match TRBD2. Germline V gene data show CDR1 as SNHLY and CDR2 as FYNNEI. J was trimmed by 5 bases and V by 5 bases; bases with no gene match: 9. The CDR3 sequence is 16 residues long.